These 27 T cell receptor beta chains were all obtained from the same sample, sequenced in a study of T cell responses to AZD1222 COVID-19 vaccine. The table came from immunoSEQ multiplex PCR; TCRdb's copy has only in-frame clones and leaves some out. The table has around 110,000 clones, just over 85% seen once. Sequences were derived from peripheral blood, sampled on day 0 of AZD1222 vaccination. The receptor source for this set is an adult in good health.

The chain has TRBV29-1 and TRBJ2-5; D uncertain. CDR1 and CDR2 from the germline V gene are SQVTM and ANQGSEA. The V end was cut by 6 bases, the J end by 2 bases, with 19 bases between. The CDR3 runs to 15 residues. CDR3 sequence: CSVHRDPDPQETQYF. CDR3 nucleotide sequence: TGCAGCGTCCACAGAGATCCTGATCCTCAAGAGACCCAGTACTTC.

This clone was found a few times. The V call is TRBV5-1, the J call TRBJ2-6, with TRBD1 identical over 9 bases. Trimming took 4 bases from V and 0 from J; bases not matched to a gene: 2. The CDR3 has 16 amino acids. Germline V CDR1 and CDR2: SGHRS, YFSETQ. CDR3 nucleotides: TGCGCCAGCAGCATGGGACAGGGCTCTGGGGCCAACGTCCTGACTTTC. This gives the protein CASSMGQGSGANVLTF.

The chain uses TRBV18 and TRBJ1-3; 9 nucleotides match TRBD1. The CDR3 spans 17 residues. V was clipped by 3 bases and J by 0 bases; unmatched bases: 6. Germline lookup yields CDR1 KGHSH and CDR2 LQKENI. CDR3 residues: CASSPSLGQGSGNTIYF. CDR3 DNA: TGTGCCAGCTCACCGTCCCTGGGACAGGGCTCTGGAAACACCATATATTTT.

The gene calls are TRBV27 and TRBJ1-2; D is unclear. The CDR3 runs 14 residues. Trimming took off 2 bases at V and 7 bases at J, with 14 bases between the two ends. Germline CDR1 is MNHEY and CDR2 is SMNVEV (reference sequence). The CDR3 region has the DNA TGTGCCAGCAGTTTAAACAGCCTTCGGGGTGGCTACACCTTC. Translating it yields CASSLNSLRGGYTF.

The gene calls are TRBV4-3 and TRBJ1-3; 8 bases are shared with TRBD1. V lost 1 base and J lost 0; bases outside the gene matches: 2. CDR1 LGHNA and CDR2 YSLEER come from the germline V gene. The CDR3 contains 16 residues. CDR3 DNA: TGCGCCAGCAGCCAAGCGGGACAGGCCTCTGGAAACACCATATATTTT. Amino acids: CASSQAGQASGNTIYF.

V is TRBV11-1 and J is TRBJ2-1, with 7 positions matching TRBD1. The CDR3 runs to 14 residues. Unmatched junction bases numbered 7, after V lost 4 bases and J lost 7 bases. Germline CDR1 reads SGHAT; CDR2 reads FQDESV (reference sequence). The DNA of the CDR3 is TGTGCCAGCAGCTCCCGACAGGGAAGGAATGAGCAGTTCTTC. The encoded protein is CASSSRQGRNEQFF.

V is TRBV11-2 and J is TRBJ2-3; D might be TRBD2 (6 bases). The CDR3 has 16 amino acids. Per germline, CDR1 SGHAT and CDR2 FQNNGV. V shed 2 bases and J shed 0 bases, with 12 bases lying between them. CDR3 sequence: CASSLYRGTSTDTQYF. CDR3 nucleotide sequence: TGTGCCAGCAGCTTATACCGGGGGACTAGCACAGATACGCAGTATTTT.

The chain couples TRBV5-4 to TRBJ2-7; D possibly corresponds to TRBD2 (5 bases). Between the trimmed V and J ends, which lost 2 bases and 5 bases, there was a span of 8 bases. The CDR3 extends over 12 amino acids. CDR1 and CDR2 from the germline V gene are SGHNT and YYREEE (reference sequence). The DNA of the CDR3 is TGTGCCAGCAGCTTTACCGGGGACGAGCAGTACTTC. Residues: CASSFTGDEQYF. Variable domain in full (rest from reference TRBV5-4 and TRBJ2-7): ETGVTQSPTHLIKTRGQQVTLRCSSQSGHNTVSWYQQALGQGPQFIFQYYREEENGRGNFPPRFSGLQFPNYSSELNVNALELDDSALYLCASSFTGDEQYFGPGTRLTVT.

Written as DNA, the CDR3 is TGTGCCAGCAGCTTAACGTCGGGGGGGAGCAATCAGCCCCAGCATTTT. Protein product: CASSLTSGGSNQPQHF. This chain links TRBV7-3 with TRBJ1-5; possibly TRBD1 for D (5 bases). Deletions cut 0 bases from V and 1 base from J, with 10 bases between. Germline lookup yields CDR1 SGHTA and CDR2 FQGTGA. This CDR3 is built from 16 residues. Full variable domain (missing parts from reference TRBV7-3 and TRBJ1-5): GAGVSQTPSNKVTEKGKYVELRCDPISGHTALYWYRQSLGQGPEFLIYFQGTGAADDSGLPNDRFFAVRPEGSVSTLKIQRTERGDSAVYLCASSLTSGGSNQPQHFGDGTRLSIL.

The chain joins TRBV2 to TRBJ1-1; no reliable D call. The V end lost 6 bases, the J end lost 0 bases, and 2 bases lay between the germline ends. The V gene's germline CDR1 is SNHLY and CDR2 FYNNEI. This CDR3 is built from 11 residues. The CDR3, as DNA: TGTGCCAGCAGCGTGAACACTGAAGCTTTCTTT. The encoded protein is CASSVNTEAFF.

This clone was recorded a few times. V and J are TRBV29-1 and TRBJ1-1; 8 nucleotides line up with TRBD1. Trimming removed 6 bases from V and 4 bases from J; junction bases left unmatched: 16. The CDR3 length is 16 residues. Germline CDR1 SQVTM, CDR2 ANQGSEA. Written as DNA, the CDR3 is TGCAGCGTCGCAGACAGGGGAGTAGCCTTAGGCACTGAAGCTTTCTTT. Protein sequence: CSVADRGVALGTEAFF. The full variable domain, in which reference TRBV29-1 and TRBJ1-1 provide the parts outside the CDR3, is SAVISQKPSRDICQRGTSLTIQCQVDSQVTMMFWYRQQPGQSLTLIATANQGSEATYESGFVIDKFPISRPNLTFSTLTVSNMSPEDSSIYLCSVADRGVALGTEAFFGQGTRLTVV.

The chain combines TRBV12-3 or TRBV12-4 with TRBJ2-1; D unresolved. The CDR3 has 12 amino acids. V lost 0 bases, J lost 6 bases, and 3 bases lay in between. CDR3 nucleotide sequence: TGTGCCAGCAGTTTAGCAGGCAATGAGCAGTTCTTC. Its translation: CASSLAGNEQFF.

This clone was recorded once. The junction departs from germline at one end; a sequencing error may be responsible. The chain is built from TRBV15 and TRBJ2-7; 10 nucleotides align to TRBD1. Germline CDR1 and CDR2: LNHNV and YYDKDF (reference sequence). CDR3 length: 15 residues. The CDR3 region is CATSSGQGESSEQYF. CDR3 sequence (DNA): TGTGCCACCAGCAGTGGACAGGGGGAGTCCTCCGAGCAGTACTTC.

The chain couples TRBV5-1 to TRBJ1-1, with TRBD1 identical over 7 bases. The germline CDR1 and CDR2 sequences are SGHRS and YFSETQ. This CDR3 region has 14 residues. Germline trimming cut 3 bases from V and 3 bases from J; bases unmatched to any gene: 5. In DNA, the CDR3 is TGCGCCAGCAGCTCCCGACAGGGTTACACTGAAGCTTTCTTT. Its protein product is CASSSRQGYTEAFF.

This chain connects TRBV4-2 to TRBJ1-5; 9 positions agree with TRBD1. The V and J ends lost 0 bases and 6 bases, in that order; junction bases with no gene match: 9. Looked up from germline, CDR1 is LGHNA and CDR2 is YNFKEQ. This CDR3 spans 17 amino acids. The CDR3 DNA follows: TGTGCCAGCAGCCAAGAGCTGAGGACAGGGGTAGGTCAGCCCCAGCATTTT. Amino acids: CASSQELRTGVGQPQHF.

This chain uses TRBV7-3 with TRBJ1-2; D remains ambiguous. The CDR3 extends over 16 amino acids. Germline CDR1 and CDR2: SGHTA and FQGTGA. The ends were cut back, 1 base at V and 8 bases at J, with 20 bases in the middle. The CDR3 bases are TGTGCCAGCAGCTTAAATCCCTCCGGCGGGGTGCGGGGCTACACCTTC. This sequence encodes CASSLNPSGGVRGYTF.

This clone was counted once. The chain combines TRBV2 with TRBJ1-5, with a weak D call TRBD1 (5 bases). V lost 9 bases to trimming and J lost 0 bases, with 24 bases between them. Germline loops: CDR1 SNHLY, CDR2 FYNNEI. CDR3 size: 18 residues. CDR3 protein: CASFRGLPGHYSNQPQHF. CDR3 DNA: TGTGCCAGTTTCCGGGGTTTACCGGGGCATTATAGCAATCAGCCCCAGCATTTT.

V gene TRBV25-1 combines with J gene TRBJ2-1, with no clear D. The V end lost 6 bases, the J end lost 0 bases, and 6 bases lay between the germline ends. From germline, CDR1 is MGHDK and CDR2 SYGVNS. CDR3 length equals 13 residues. The CDR3 here is CASRQNSYNEQFF. DNA for the CDR3: TGTGCCAGCAGACAGAACTCCTACAATGAGCAGTTCTTC.

This clone came up once. This chain links TRBV7-9 with TRBJ1-1; maybe TRBD1 (5 bases). The CDR3 totals 14 residues. V lost 1 base and J 4 bases, leaving 10 bases between the germline ends. Looked up from germline, CDR1 is SEHNR and CDR2 is FQNEAQ (reference sequence). The CDR3 sequence: CASSLVQGGTEAFF. The CDR3 DNA sequence: TGTGCCAGCAGCTTAGTTCAGGGAGGCACTGAAGCTTTCTTT.

V gene TRBV30 combines with J gene TRBJ2-1; D is undetermined. Per the germline V gene, CDR1 is GTSNPN and CDR2 is SVGIG (reference sequence). The germline V and J ends were trimmed by 1 base and 6 bases, with 4 bases remaining between them. CDR3 length: 11 residues. The CDR3 sequence: CAWSDTNEQFF. The CDR3 DNA reads TGTGCCTGGAGTGATACCAATGAGCAGTTCTTC.

This sequence joins TRBV20-1 and TRBJ2-3; 9 nucleotides line up with TRBD2. From germline, CDR1 is DFQATT and CDR2 SNEGSKA (reference sequence). J gave up 9 bases and V 6 bases, and 4 bases lay outside the gene matches. The length of the CDR3 is 11 residues. The DNA of the CDR3 is TGCAGTGCGAACCTAGCGGGGACGCAGTATTTT. Protein sequence: CSANLAGTQYF.

This chain joins TRBV4-2 and TRBJ2-7; a weak D match, TRBD2 (5 bases). CDR1 and CDR2 (germline): LGHNA, YNFKEQ. CDR3 length equals 16 residues. V dropped 1 base and J dropped 4 bases, with 17 bases sitting between them. The CDR3 is CASSQVRGLHAYEQYF. CDR3 coding DNA: TGTGCCAGCAGCCAAGTTCGTGGACTCCATGCGTACGAGCAGTACTTC.

The V gene is TRBV5-1, the J gene TRBJ2-7; TRBD2 aligns across 10 bases. This CDR3 is built from 16 residues. Germline loops: CDR1 SGHRS, CDR2 YFSETQ. V was clipped by 3 bases and J by 3 bases; unmatched bases: 9. CDR3 DNA sequence: TGCGCCAGCAGCTCCGAGTCCGGACTAGCGGTCTACGAGCAGTACTTC. Its protein product is CASSSESGLAVYEQYF. Based on the CDR3 plus reference TRBV5-1 and TRBJ2-7, the full variable domain is KAGVTQTPRYLIKTRGQQVTLSCSPISGHRSVSWYQQTPGQGLQFLFEYFSETQRNKGNFPGRFSGRQFSNSRSEMNVSTLELGDSALYLCASSSESGLAVYEQYFGPGTRLTVT.

The CDR3 is CASSLRPYEQYF. The CDR3 nucleotides are TGTGCCAGCAGTTTGAGGCCCTACGAGCAGTACTTC. This chain joins TRBV12-3 or TRBV12-4 and TRBJ2-7; D gene unclear. V was clipped by 3 bases and J by 2 bases, with 5 bases between them. The CDR3 has 12 residues.

The genes are TRBV6-5 and TRBJ1-4, with TRBD1 matching 7 bases. The CDR3 covers 15 residues. Per the germline V gene, CDR1 is MNHEY and CDR2 is SVGAGI. V was clipped by 6 bases and J by 3 bases; unmatched bases: 7. DNA for the CDR3: TGTGCCAGCAGCGAGAGGGGGCTGGCTAATGAAAAACTGTTTTTT. This sequence encodes CASSERGLANEKLFF.

V and J are TRBV4-3 and TRBJ2-1; 7 bases map to TRBD2. CDR1 is LGHNA and CDR2 is YSLEER in the germline V gene. The CDR3 length is 16 residues. The V and J ends lost 0 bases and 3 bases, in that order; junction bases with no gene match: 5. CDR3 sequence reads: CASSQERLAVYNEQFF. Written as DNA, the CDR3 is TGCGCCAGCAGCCAAGAACGGCTAGCGGTCTACAATGAGCAGTTCTTC.

V is TRBV4-1 and J is TRBJ2-7, with D possibly TRBD2 on 5 matching bases. Between the trimmed V and J ends, which lost 4 bases and 2 bases, there was a span of 15 bases. Germline values: CDR1 MGHRA, CDR2 YSYEKL. This CDR3 region has 15 residues. The CDR3, as DNA: TGCGCCAGCAGCCGGAACCGGGATAACCCCTACGAGCAGTACTTC. The encoded protein is CASSRNRDNPYEQYF.